A selection of T cell receptor beta chains follows, all from one sample in a study of CD8+ T cells in alopecia areata. Sequenced by immunoSEQ multiplex PCR; TCRdb stores in-frame clones only, minus some. This table has about 180,000 clones, roughly 63% appearing once. The material was CD4+ T cells sorted from blood, obtained at week 0. Every receptor here comes from a human donor with alopecia areata. Each CDR3 is given with its conserved first and last residue. The order of the fields is clone size, CDR3 length, D gene, J gene, V gene, CDR3 protein, CDR3 DNA. The D gene is left open where the match is weak. Clone size appears in some rows only: once, few, many, or a class for an expanded clone.

. | 12 | . | TRBJ2-7 | TRBV29-1 | CSVEGGGREQYF | TGCAGCGTTGAAGGTGGGGGTAGGGAGCAGTACTTC
. | 14 | . | TRBJ2-3 | TRBV29-1 | CSAGDSFLGGTQYF | TGCAGCGCCGGGGACAGCTTCTTGGGAGGTACGCAGTATTTT
. | 13 | . | TRBJ1-1 | TRBV29-1 | CSTRQTINTEAFF | TGCAGCACCAGACAGACAATAAACACTGAAGCTTTCTTT
few | 12 | . | TRBJ2-7 | TRBV29-1 | CSVEADTYEQYF | TGCAGCGTTGAGGCGGACACCTACGAGCAGTACTTC
. | 14 | TRBD1 | TRBJ2-4 | TRBV6-6 | CASRPGTGENIQYF | TGTGCCAGCAGACCCGGGACAGGGGAAAACATTCAGTACTTC
. | 14 | . | TRBJ2-3 | TRBV5-1 | CASSFDGATDTQYF | TGCGCCAGCAGCTTTGACGGGGCGACAGATACGCAGTATTTT
medium-sized | 14 | TRBD1 | TRBJ2-2 | TRBV19 | CASRGQGFTGELFF | TGTGCCAGTAGGGGACAGGGGTTCACCGGGGAGCTGTTTTTT
. | 14 | . | TRBJ2-7 | TRBV4-3 | CASSPGTFHYEQYF | TGCGCCAGCAGCCCCGGGACTTTCCACTACGAGCAGTACTTC
few | 13 | . | TRBJ2-7 | TRBV29-1 | CSVSSQGSGEQYF | TGCAGCGTTTCGTCCCAGGGGTCCGGAGAGCAGTACTTC
. | 14 | TRBD1 | TRBJ2-1 | TRBV7-2 | CASSPDRGRNEQFF | TGTGCCAGCAGCCCCGACAGGGGTCGGAATGAGCAGTTCTTC
. | 12 | . | TRBJ1-2 | TRBV29-1 | CSVRGTYYGYTF | TGCAGCGTCCGTGGCACCTACTATGGCTACACCTTC
few | 14 | . | TRBJ2-1 | TRBV9 | CASSSEGTYNEQFF | TGTGCCAGCAGCTCAGAGGGCACCTACAATGAGCAGTTCTTC
. | 15 | . | TRBJ2-1 | TRBV13 | CASSSYRTGQDEQFF | TGTGCCAGCAGCTCTTACAGGACGGGCCAGGATGAGCAGTTCTTC
. | 15 | . | TRBJ2-1 | TRBV7-7 | CASSEIAGSYNEQFF | TGTGCCAGCAGCGAGATAGCAGGGTCTTACAATGAGCAGTTCTTC
. | 10 | . | TRBJ1-1 | TRBV20-1 | CSAFLTEAFF | TGCAGTGCATTCCTCACTGAAGCTTTCTTT
. | 13 | . | TRBJ1-1 | TRBV30 | CAWSGPRDTEAFF | TGTGCCTGGAGCGGACCTAGGGACACTGAAGCTTTCTTT
few | 14 | . | TRBJ2-7 | TRBV7-2 | CASSKSGTNYEQYF | TGTGCCAGCAGCAAATCCGGGACCAACTACGAGCAGTACTTC
once | 14 | . | TRBJ2-7 | TRBV29-1 | CSVGEGGTAYEQYF | TGCAGCGTCGGAGAAGGCGGGACGGCCTACGAGCAGTACTTC
. | 15 | . | TRBJ1-1 | TRBV2 | CASSSAGRKNTEAFF | TGTGCCAGCAGCTCAGCCGGACGGAAAAACACTGAAGCTTTCTTT
medium-sized | 12 | . | TRBJ1-2 | TRBV2 | CASRRGGSGYTF | TGTGCCAGCAGGAGGGGAGGGAGTGGCTACACCTTC
. | 16 | TRBD1 | TRBJ1-6 | TRBV4-1 | CASRKEQGAYNSPLHF | TGCGCCAGCAGGAAGGAACAGGGGGCTTATAATTCACCCCTCCACTTT
. | 11 | . | TRBJ1-1 | TRBV20-1 | CSAPENTEAFF | TGCAGTGCTCCAGAGAACACTGAAGCTTTCTTT
. | 13 | TRBD1 | TRBJ2-5 | TRBV29-1 | CSLTGVGQETQYF | TGCAGCTTAACAGGGGTTGGGCAAGAGACCCAGTACTTC
few | 15 | . | TRBJ2-3 | TRBV7-3 | CASSSRGTSTDTQYF | TGTGCCAGCAGCTCCCGGGGGACTAGCACAGATACGCAGTATTTT
. | 15 | TRBD1 | TRBJ1-2 | TRBV29-1 | CSVRGQGGNLGGYTF | TGCAGCGTGCGGGGACAGGGTGGGAATTTGGGTGGCTACACCTTC
. | 15 | . | TRBJ1-6 | TRBV7-2 | CASSFQGVGNSPLHF | TGTGCCAGCAGCTTTCAAGGGGTGGGTAATTCACCCCTCCACTTT